These T cell receptor beta chains were read from a single sample in a study of T-cell reconstitution after alpha-beta-depleted transplantation in children. In TCRdb, the PCR reads were re-called with MiXCR into one record per CDR3 protein. This sample has about 980,000 distinct CDR3 sequences; roughly 29% occur once, and the top ten carry roughly 30%. The sample in question was PBMCs, mostly from graft donor cells, obtained 360 days after TCRalphabeta/CD19-depleted stem cell transplant. Receptor source: a boy in the first two years of life who had a stem cell transplant for SCID, so the T cells may come from the graft donor. CDR3s include the opening cysteine and the closing phenylalanine or tryptophan. The order of the fields is V gene, clone size, J gene, D gene, CDR3 DNA, CDR3 protein. A D gene is named only where the DNA matches it firmly. Not every row has a clone size; where given, it reads once, few, many or a size class.

TRBV6-2/TRBV6-3,NA,TRBJ1-2,NA,TGTGCCAGCAGCCTGCTCTCAACAGGGCACTATGGCTACACCTTC,CASSLLSTGHYGYTF
TRBV4-3,NA,TRBJ2-5,NA,TGCGCCAGCAGCCAAGATCGGGGGCGGGAGGAGACCCAGTACTTC,CASSQDRGREETQYF
TRBV6-5,NA,TRBJ2-7,TRBD1,TGTGCCAGCAGTTACGAGTCGGGCCAAGGGGGCTCCGAGCAGTACTTC,CASSYESGQGGSEQYF
TRBV7-2,many,TRBJ2-4,NA,TGTGCCAGCAGCTTGGCAGGACTAGCCAAAAACATTCAGTACTTC,CASSLAGLAKNIQYF
TRBV28,NA,TRBJ2-5,NA,TGTGCCAGCATCTTATCTGGATCGTACCAAGAGACCCAGTACTTC,CASILSGSYQETQYF
TRBV5-1,NA,TRBJ1-1,TRBD1,TGCGCCAGCAGGACAGGGGACATGAACACTGAAGCTTTCTTT,CASRTGDMNTEAFF
TRBV5-1,NA,TRBJ2-5,TRBD1,TGCGCCAGCAGCAAGGGACAGCCCCAAGAGACCCAGTACTTC,CASSKGQPQETQYF
TRBV6-1,few,TRBJ2-3,NA,TGTGCCAGCGCACCCCGGTCGGCAGATACGCAGTATTTT,CASAPRSADTQYF
TRBV28,NA,TRBJ2-1,NA,TGTGCCAGCAGTGGGTCATTGGGGTACTACAATGAGCAGTTCTTC,CASSGSLGYYNEQFF
TRBV29-1,few,TRBJ2-7,NA,TGCAGCGTGAAGGATGGCCCTTACGAGCAGTACTTC,CSVKDGPYEQYF